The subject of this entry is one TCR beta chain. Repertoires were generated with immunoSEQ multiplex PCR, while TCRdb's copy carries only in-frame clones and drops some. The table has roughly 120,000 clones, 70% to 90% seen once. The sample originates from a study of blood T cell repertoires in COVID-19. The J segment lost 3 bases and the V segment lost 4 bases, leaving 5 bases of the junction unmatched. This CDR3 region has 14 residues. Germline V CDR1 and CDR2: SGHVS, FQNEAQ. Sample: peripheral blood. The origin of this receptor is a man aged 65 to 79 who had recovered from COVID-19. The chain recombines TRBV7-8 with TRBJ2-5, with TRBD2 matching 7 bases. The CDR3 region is CASSSSGLEETQYF. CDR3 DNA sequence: TGTGCCAGCAGCTCATCCGGACTAGAAGAGACCCAGTACTTC. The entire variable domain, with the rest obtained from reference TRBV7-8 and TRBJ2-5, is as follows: GAGVSQSPRYKVAKRGQDVALRCDPISGHVSLFWYQQALGQGPEFLTYFQNEAQLDKSGLPSDRFFAERPEGSVSTLKIQRTQQEDSAVYLCASSSSGLEETQYFGPGTRLLVL.